The 28 T cell receptor beta chains below come from one sample, sequenced in a study of blood T cell repertoires in COVID-19. Assay: immunoSEQ multiplex PCR; the TCRdb copy retains only in-frame clones and omits some. The repertoire holds some 77,000 clones, with 75% to 85% as singletons. Specimen: peripheral blood. Source of these receptors: a woman aged 65 to 85 with acute or convalescent COVID-19.

V gene TRBV28 combines with J gene TRBJ2-5, with 11 bases matching TRBD2. V shed 3 bases and J 4 bases; nucleotides not matched to a gene: 16. CDR1 MDHEN and CDR2 SYDVKM come from the germline V gene. The CDR3 totals 19 residues. As DNA, the CDR3 is TGTGCCAGCAGTTTTGTCTTAGGAACTAGCGGGAGTAGCGTAGAGACCCAGTACTTC. Translating gives CASSFVLGTSGSSVETQYF.

The chain links TRBV27 to TRBJ1-4, with D tentatively TRBD1 (6 bases). V lost 6 bases and J lost 7, with 15 bases in between. Germline V gene data show CDR1 as MNHEY and CDR2 as SMNVEV (reference sequence). CDR3 length: 14 amino acids. CDR3 nucleotide sequence: TGTGCCAGCAGCCCAGGGTGGGGGCGTGAAAAACTGTTTTTT. Its protein product is CASSPGWGREKLFF.

The V call is TRBV27, the J call TRBJ2-7; 8 positions agree with TRBD1. The ends lost 5 bases at V and 3 bases at J; junction bases unmatched: 15. Germline V lookup: CDR1 MNHEY, CDR2 SMNVEV (reference sequence). The length of the CDR3 is 17 residues. The CDR3 sequence: CASSLRQGPFIFYEQYF. As DNA, the CDR3 is TGTGCCAGCAGTCTAAGACAGGGGCCCTTTATTTTCTACGAGCAGTACTTC.

The chain is built from TRBV28 and TRBJ2-1, with D possibly matching TRBD1 (6 bases). CDR1 and CDR2 from the germline V gene are MDHEN and SYDVKM. Trimming took 4 bases from V and 7 from J, leaving 11 bases between them. The length of the CDR3 is 13 residues. CDR3 sequence: CASSYRALNEQFF. The CDR3 region has the DNA TGTGCCAGCAGTTACAGGGCGTTAAATGAGCAGTTCTTC.

The rearrangement joins TRBV28 to TRBJ1-2; D not certain. The CDR3 contains 14 residues. The germline gives CDR1 MDHEN, CDR2 SYDVKM. V lost 5 bases and J lost 4, with 14 bases in between. CDR3 nucleotide sequence: TGTGCCAGCAGTACCGCTCGGTGGGCCTATGGCTACACCTTC. Protein sequence: CASSTARWAYGYTF.

In DNA, the CDR3 is TGCGCCAGCAGCCAGAACGAGGGTAGTGGAAACACCATATATTTT. Translating it yields CASSQNEGSGNTIYF. The chain joins TRBV4-1 to TRBJ1-3; D gene uncertain. Between the trimmed V and J ends, which lost 3 bases and 3 bases, there was a span of 12 bases. This CDR3 has 15 residues. Germline CDR1 reads MGHRA; CDR2 reads YSYEKL.

The V call is TRBV28, the J call TRBJ2-1; D not resolved. This CDR3 is 13 amino acids long. V was trimmed by 2 bases and J by 8 bases, leaving 10 bases between them. Germline lookup yields CDR1 MDHEN and CDR2 SYDVKM. The CDR3 spells CASSLSALYEQFF. The CDR3 DNA follows: TGTGCCAGCAGTTTAAGTGCACTCTATGAGCAGTTCTTC.

This clone was detected once. The chain couples TRBV5-6 to TRBJ1-2; 7 bases line up with TRBD1. Germline assignment: CDR1 SGHDT and CDR2 YYEEEE. V shed 4 bases, J shed 8 bases, and the junction held 8 bases outside the gene matches. The CDR3 is made up of 13 amino acids. In DNA form, the CDR3 reads TGTGCCAGCAGCACCGACAGGGTGGGGGGCTACACCTTC. Translated: CASSTDRVGGYTF.

The chain is built from TRBV12-3 or TRBV12-4 and TRBJ1-1; unclear D gene. V shed 6 bases and J shed 5 bases, with 10 bases lying between them. The CDR3 extends over 12 amino acids. The CDR3 protein is CASRPRDTEAFF. The CDR3, as DNA: TGTGCCAGCAGGCCGAGGGATACTGAAGCTTTCTTT.

V and J are TRBV11-2 and TRBJ1-1; a possible D gene is TRBD1 (6 bases). The germline V and J ends were trimmed by 3 bases and 5 bases, with 10 bases remaining between them. The CDR3 consists of 13 residues. Per the germline V gene, CDR1 is SGHAT and CDR2 is FQNNGV. The CDR3 here is CASSFLQGTEAFF. For the CDR3, the DNA is TGTGCCAGCAGCTTTCTCCAGGGGACTGAAGCTTTCTTT.

The rearrangement uses TRBV5-1 and TRBJ1-1; 7 positions agree with TRBD1. The CDR3 is made up of 14 amino acids. The germline CDR1 and CDR2 sequences are SGHRS and YFSETQ. The junction had 7 bases not matched to a gene; V was cut back by 4 bases and J by 4 bases. In DNA form, the CDR3 reads TGCGCCAGCAGCCCGACGACAGGGTCCACTGAAGCTTTCTTT. It codes for CASSPTTGSTEAFF.

The chain carries TRBV18 and TRBJ2-1; 8 nucleotides line up with TRBD2. The CDR3 covers 16 residues. The ends lost 2 bases at V and 9 bases at J; junction bases unmatched: 12. Per germline, CDR1 KGHSH and CDR2 LQKENI. The CDR3 protein is CASSPTTSGIRSEQFF. The CDR3, as DNA: TGTGCCAGCTCACCAACCACTAGCGGCATACGGAGTGAGCAGTTCTTC. The whole variable domain, remainder taken from reference TRBV18 and TRBJ2-1, is NAGVMQNPRHLVRRRGQEARLRCSPMKGHSHVYWYRQLPEEGLKFMVYLQKENIIDESGMPKERFSAEFPKEGPSILRIQQVVRGDSAAYFCASSPTTSGIRSEQFFGPGTRLTVL.

The chain is built from TRBV18 and TRBJ2-7, with 9 bases matching TRBD1. This CDR3 is 15 amino acids long. CDR1 KGHSH and CDR2 LQKENI come from the germline V gene. The V and J ends lost 6 bases and 3 bases, in that order; junction bases with no gene match: 9. CDR3 DNA sequence: TGTGCCAGCTCGCGCCCGGGACAGGGAAACTACGAGCAGTACTTC. Translating gives CASSRPGQGNYEQYF.

The chain joins TRBV19 to TRBJ1-2; TRBD1 matches 9 bases. This CDR3 is built from 13 residues. CDR1 is LNHDA and CDR2 is SQIVND in the germline V gene (reference sequence). V lost 8 bases to trimming and J lost 6 bases; unmatched junction nucleotides: 7. CDR3 sequence (DNA): TGTGCCAGTCGGGGGGACAGGGCCCATGGCTACACCTTC. It yields the protein CASRGDRAHGYTF. Full variable domain (missing parts from reference TRBV19 and TRBJ1-2): DGGITQSPKYLFRKEGQNVTLSCEQNLNHDAMYWYRQDPGQGLRLIYYSQIVNDFQKGDIAEGYSVSREKKESFPLTVTSAQKNPTAFYLCASRGDRAHGYTFGSGTRLTVV.

This chain joins TRBV18 and TRBJ1-1, with unresolved D. V lost 1 base and J lost 0, with 12 bases in between. CDR1 and CDR2 (germline): KGHSH, LQKENI. This CDR3 contains 16 residues. The CDR3 coding sequence is TGTGCCAGCTCACCACGCAGTACGATTATGAACACTGAAGCTTTCTTT. It codes for CASSPRSTIMNTEAFF.

The V and J genes are TRBV18 and TRBJ2-6; perhaps TRBD1 as D (5 bases). Germline CDR1 KGHSH, CDR2 LQKENI. V lost 3 bases and J 2 bases, leaving 8 bases between the germline ends. The CDR3 has 15 amino acids. The CDR3 sequence: CASSPQGTGANVLTF. Written as DNA, the CDR3 is TGTGCCAGCTCACCGCAGGGTACTGGGGCCAACGTCCTGACTTTC.

The J gene is TRBJ1-1, the V gene TRBV27; tentative D call: TRBD1 (6 bases). Trimming removed 8 bases at V and 5 bases at J, with 18 bases between. Germline CDR1 and CDR2: MNHEY and SMNVEV (reference sequence). The CDR3 runs 14 residues. This CDR3 is CASLSGQKGTEAFF. CDR3 DNA sequence: TGTGCCAGCCTCTCGGGACAAAAGGGGACTGAAGCTTTCTTT.

The V call is TRBV14, the J call TRBJ2-7; no clear D. Trimming left V 2 bases short and J 10 bases short, with 9 bases between. CDR3 size: 11 residues. The germline CDR1 and CDR2 sequences are SGHDN and FVKESK. Here the CDR3 DNA reads TGTGCCAGCAGCCAATATAGCCCCCAGTACTTC. This sequence encodes CASSQYSPQYF.

The V gene is TRBV9, the J gene TRBJ1-5; D not certain. CDR3 length: 17 amino acids. The V gene lost 4 bases and the J gene lost 1 base, with 18 bases spanning the gap. Germline values: CDR1 SGDLS, CDR2 YYNGEE. CDR3 in amino acids: CASSPGLPGGSNQPQHF. CDR3 bases: TGTGCCAGCAGCCCGGGCCTGCCAGGCGGGAGCAATCAGCCCCAGCATTTT.

This clone was detected a few times. The chain combines TRBV5-1 with TRBJ2-1; 9 bases are shared with TRBD1. Trimming took 0 bases from V and 8 from J; bases not matched to a gene: 6. CDR3 length equals 15 residues. CDR1 is SGHRS and CDR2 is YFSETQ in the germline V gene. The CDR3 spells CASSLVRTGVDEQFF. The CDR3 nucleotides are TGCGCCAGCAGCTTGGTCCGGACAGGGGTCGATGAGCAGTTCTTC.

The chain recombines TRBV10-3 with TRBJ2-7; 11 bases fit TRBD2. CDR1 and CDR2 (germline): ENHRY, SYGVKD. The CDR3 is 16 amino acids. The J segment lost 2 bases and the V segment lost 7 bases, leaving 10 bases of the junction unmatched. Written as DNA, the CDR3 is TGTGCCATCACCCCCGTCATAGCGGGAGGGCCCTACGAGCAGTACTTC. Encoded protein: CAITPVIAGGPYEQYF.

The J gene is TRBJ2-1, the V gene TRBV7-9; tentative D call: TRBD1 (6 bases). Trimming took 6 bases from V and 0 from J, leaving 15 bases between them. Germline V gene sequence: CDR1 SEHNR, CDR2 FQNEAQ (reference sequence). The CDR3 is 16 amino acids. The CDR3: CASRGGGKSSYNEQFF. Written as DNA, the CDR3 is TGTGCCAGCAGAGGTGGGGGCAAGAGCTCCTACAATGAGCAGTTCTTC. Full variable domain (missing parts from reference TRBV7-9 and TRBJ2-1): DTGVSQNPRHKITKRGQNVTFRCDPISEHNRLYWYRQTLGQGPEFLTYFQNEAQLEKSRLLSDRFSAERPKGSFSTLEIQRTEQGDSAMYLCASRGGGKSSYNEQFFGPGTRLTVL.

The V call is TRBV7-9, the J call TRBJ2-7; 9 nucleotides match TRBD2. This CDR3 is built from 15 residues. Germline V gene data show CDR1 as SEHNR and CDR2 as FQNEAQ (reference sequence). The V and J ends lost 5 bases and 3 bases, in that order; junction bases with no gene match: 8. CDR3 residues: CASSPPTSGNYEQYF. Here the CDR3 DNA reads TGTGCCAGCAGCCCCCCGACTAGCGGAAACTACGAGCAGTACTTC.

V and J are TRBV19 and TRBJ1-5; D remains unclear. Germline CDR1 and CDR2: LNHDA and SQIVND (reference sequence). With 4 bases removed from V and 0 bases from J, the gap between germline ends came to 10 bases. This CDR3 spans 15 amino acids. CDR3 amino acids: CASSSRAHSNQPQHF. The CDR3 DNA is TGTGCCAGTAGTAGCAGAGCGCATAGCAATCAGCCCCAGCATTTT.

The chain has TRBV7-6 and TRBJ2-2, with D perhaps TRBD1 (7 bases). Germline V gene sequence: CDR1 SGHVS, CDR2 FNYEAQ. Trimming removed 1 base at V and 4 bases at J, with 16 bases between. The CDR3 contains 17 residues. CDR3 region: CASSLGPQGGLTGELFF. The CDR3 coding sequence is TGTGCCAGCAGCTTAGGGCCGCAGGGGGGTCTCACCGGGGAGCTGTTTTTT.

This chain joins TRBV4-2 and TRBJ2-1; TRBD2 aligns across 8 bases. CDR3 length: 15 amino acids. Germline V gene lookup returns CDR1 LGHNA and CDR2 YNFKEQ. Unmatched junction bases numbered 6, after V lost 0 bases and J lost 8 bases. The CDR3 reads CASSQDEREQDEQFF. The CDR3 nucleotides read TGTGCCAGCAGCCAAGACGAGCGGGAGCAAGATGAGCAGTTCTTC.

The V and J genes are TRBV28 and TRBJ1-2, with D maybe TRBD1 (5 bases). Germline V lookup: CDR1 MDHEN, CDR2 SYDVKM. The CDR3 has 15 amino acids. Trimming shortened V by 2 bases and J by 4 bases, and 14 bases separated the two germline ends. The CDR3 is CASSLPHGGGYGYTF. In nucleotides, the CDR3 is TGTGCCAGCAGTTTACCCCATGGGGGAGGCTATGGCTACACCTTC.

The chain carries TRBV3-1 (or the pseudogene TRBV3-2) and TRBJ1-1; weak D call: TRBD1 (5 bases). Germline V gene data show CDR1 as LGHDT and CDR2 as YNNKEL (reference sequence). With 8 bases removed from V and 5 bases from J, the gap between germline ends came to 15 bases. The CDR3 extends over 13 amino acids. CDR3 in amino acids: CASAWEGRTEAFF. The CDR3 DNA reads TGTGCCAGCGCTTGGGAGGGGCGGACTGAAGCTTTCTTT.